These T cell receptor beta chains were read from a single sample in a study of blood T cells in healthy people across ages. MiXCR was run by TCRdb on the 5' RACE reads, yielding one entry per CDR3 protein. In the table there are about 800,000 distinct CDR3 sequences, about half of which are singletons. The material sequenced was blood. Receptors were obtained from an elderly man in good health. Each CDR3 is given with its conserved first and last residue. Each record gives: D gene, clone size, CDR3 length, V gene, J gene, CDR3 DNA, CDR3 protein. The D gene is left open where the match is weak. The size entry is marked missing in some rows and otherwise reads once, few, many or a size class.

>.|.|14|TRBV5-5|TRBJ2-5
TGTGCCAGCAGCTTGGGTAGGGGATCCAATGAGCAGTACTTC
CASSLGRGSNEQYF
>.|once|15|TRBV4-2|TRBJ1-5
TGTGCCAGCAGCCAAGCCTATAAATATAATCAGCCCCAGCATTTT
CASSQAYKYNQPQHF
>TRBD2|few|15|TRBV9|TRBJ2-1
TGTGCCAGCAGCGTATCGACTAGCGGTAACAATGAGCAGTTCTTC
CASSVSTSGNNEQFF
>.|.|13|TRBV3-1|TRBJ2-3
TGTGCCAGCAGCCAAATGGGCACAGATACGCAGTATTTT
CASSQMGTDTQYF
>TRBD1|few|13|TRBV4-2|TRBJ2-5
TGTGCCAGCAGCCAAGTGAGGGACAGTACGGAGTACTTC
CASSQVRDSTEYF
>.|.|14|TRBV5-1|TRBJ2-3
TGCGCCAGCAGCTTCGGGGAAATGACAGATACGCGGTATTTT
CASSFGEMTDTRYF
>.|few|16|TRBV15|TRBJ2-1
TGTGCCACCAGCAGACAGGGGGACTACAAACACAATGAGCAGTTCTTC
CATSRQGDYKHNEQFF
>.|few|13|TRBV9|TRBJ2-2
TGTGCCAGCAGCGTATCACCCACCGGGGAGCTGTTTTTT
CASSVSPTGELFF
>.|once|16|TRBV24-1|TRBJ2-5
TGTGCCACCAGTGCTTGGGATCCGGGAAGACAAGAGACCCAGTACTTC
CATSAWDPGRQETQYF
>.|.|12|TRBV24-1|TRBJ1-2
TGTGCCACCATCCCAGCCGTCTATGGCTACACCTTC
CATIPAVYGYTF
>TRBD1|.|13|TRBV12-3/TRBV12-4|TRBJ2-5
TGTGCCAGCAGTATGGGACAGCAAGAGACCCAGTACTTC
CASSMGQQETQYF
>.|.|12|TRBV29-1|TRBJ2-7
TGCAGCGTCCAAGACGGAGCCTACGAGCAGTACTTC
CSVQDGAYEQYF
>.|.|13|TRBV7-8|TRBJ1-1
TGTGCCAGCAGCATCGACAAGGACGCTGAAGCTTTCTTT
CASSIDKDAEAFF
>TRBD1|.|15|TRBV20-1|TRBJ2-5
TGCAGTGCCTCTGACCGCGGACAGGGTTACAATGAGCAGTACTTC
CSASDRGQGYNEQYF
>.|.|13|TRBV24-1|TRBJ2-1
TGTGCCACCAATGACGCCCTACGGGATGAGCAGTTCTTC
CATNDALRDEQFF
>.|few|12|TRBV7-2|TRBJ2-5
TGTGCCAGCAGCTTCGAGCGAGAGACCCAGTACTTC
CASSFERETQYF
>.|.|14|TRBV15|TRBJ2-3
TGTGCCACCAGCAATTGGCTGAGCACAGATACGCAGTATTTT
CATSNWLSTDTQYF
>TRBD2|few|16|TRBV7-3|TRBJ2-1
TGTGCCAGCAGCTTCCTAGCGGGCCCCTCCTACAATGAGCAGTTCTTC
CASSFLAGPSYNEQFF
>TRBD2|.|17|TRBV14|TRBJ2-1
TGTGCCTGCAGCCAAGTTCCAGCGGGAGGGCCTTACAATGAGCAGTTCTTC
CACSQVPAGGPYNEQFF
>TRBD1|few|16|TRBV6-5|TRBJ2-1
TGTGCCAGCAGGACGACGAGGGACAGGGGCCGCAATGAGCAGTTCTTC
CASRTTRDRGRNEQFF
>.|few|18|TRBV20-1|TRBJ2-7
TGCAGTGCTAGAGATTTCCAGGGCCACCCCGGCGGTACCTACGAGCAGTACTTC
CSARDFQGHPGGTYEQYF
>TRBD2|few|18|TRBV5-1|TRBJ2-7
TGCGCCAGCAGCCTAGGGACTAGCGGGAGGCTCGGTTCGTACGAGCAGTACTTC
CASSLGTSGRLGSYEQYF
>.|.|15|TRBV28|TRBJ2-7
TGTGCCAGCAGAATAGACCCCTTCAGTCCCTACGAGCAGTACTTC
CASRIDPFSPYEQYF
>TRBD2|.|17|TRBV28|TRBJ2-3
TGTGCCAGCAGTCCACTCCCCCGGGGAACTAGCGGAGATACGCAGTATTTT
CASSPLPRGTSGDTQYF
>TRBD2|.|18|TRBV4-2|TRBJ2-1
TGTGCCAGCAGCCAAGAGCCTAGCGGGAGGCCCACCCAGAATGAGCAGTTCTTC
CASSQEPSGRPTQNEQFF
>TRBD2|few|16|TRBV27|TRBJ2-5
TGTGCCAGCAGCCCATGGGGAGCGGGAGTGGAAGAGACCCAGTACTTC
CASSPWGAGVEETQYF
>.|.|14|TRBV28|TRBJ1-6
TGTGCCAGCAGTTCCGGGGGCAGGTATTCACCCCTCCACTTT
CASSSGGRYSPLHF
>.|.|14|TRBV14|TRBJ2-7
TGTGCCAGCAGCCAGGGAAGACAGCAATACGAGCAGTACTTC
CASSQGRQQYEQYF
>.|.|15|TRBV21-1|TRBJ2-5
TGTGCCAGCAGGGTAGGCGCGTTGGGTAAAGAGACCCAGTACTTC
CASRVGALGKETQYF
>.|.|13|TRBV7-9|TRBJ2-1
TGTGCCAGCAGCTTCCCGGTCCCCAATGAGCAGTTCTTC
CASSFPVPNEQFF
>.|.|14|TRBV28|TRBJ1-1
TGTGCCAGCAGTTTGACAACAGGGAACACTGAAGCTTTCTTT
CASSLTTGNTEAFF
>TRBD1|.|15|TRBV3-1|TRBJ1-4
TGTGCCAGCAGCTCTACAGGGGGCGGGAGTGAAAAACTGTTTTTT
CASSSTGGGSEKLFF
>TRBD1|.|14|TRBV7-2|TRBJ2-7
TGTGCCAGCAGCCAAAGGGGGCTCGCCTACGAGCAGTACTTC
CASSQRGLAYEQYF
>TRBD1|.|14|TRBV20-1|TRBJ2-1
TGCAGTGCTACTCAGGACAGGGGCTACAATGAGCAGTTCTTC
CSATQDRGYNEQFF
>.|few|14|TRBV2|TRBJ1-1
TGTGCCAGCAGTGGGTTGTTGGCGGCCGGTGAAGCTTTCTTT
CASSGLLAAGEAFF